This T cell receptor beta chain was recorded in a study of T cell responses to AZD1222 COVID-19 vaccine. Method: immunoSEQ multiplex PCR; TCRdb's copy keeps in-frame clones and lacks some. The sample carries 150,000 or so clones, about 90% recorded once. This CDR3 has 18 residues. Germline CDR1 SGHKS, CDR2 YYEKEE (reference sequence). Deletions cut 0 bases from V and 1 base from J, with 16 bases between. The receptor was isolated from an adult who received the AZD1222 COVID-19 vaccine. Source: peripheral blood, taken 28 days after the second AZD1222 dose. The chain is built from TRBV5-5 and TRBJ2-2; D gene unclear. CDR3 bases: TGTGCCAGCAGCTTGGATTGGTTGGTGGCCGAGAACACCGGGGAGCTGTTTTTT. Protein product: CASSLDWLVAENTGELFF.